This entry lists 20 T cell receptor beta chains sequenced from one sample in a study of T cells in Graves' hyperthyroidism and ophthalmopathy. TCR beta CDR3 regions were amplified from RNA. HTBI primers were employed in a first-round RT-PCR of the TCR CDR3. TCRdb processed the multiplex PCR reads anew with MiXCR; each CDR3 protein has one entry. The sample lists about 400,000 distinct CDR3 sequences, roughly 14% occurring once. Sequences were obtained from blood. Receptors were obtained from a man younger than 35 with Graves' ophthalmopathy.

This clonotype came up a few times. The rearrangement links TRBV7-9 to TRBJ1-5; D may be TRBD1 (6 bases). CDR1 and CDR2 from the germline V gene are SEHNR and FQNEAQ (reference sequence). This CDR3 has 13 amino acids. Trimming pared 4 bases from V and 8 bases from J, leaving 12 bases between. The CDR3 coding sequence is TGTGCCAGCAGCTGGGACACTGAGGAGCCCCAGCATTTT. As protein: CASSWDTEEPQHF. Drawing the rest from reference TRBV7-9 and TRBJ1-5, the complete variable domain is DTGVSQNPRHKITKRGQNVTFRCDPISEHNRLYWYRQTLGQGPEFLTYFQNEAQLEKSRLLSDRFSAERPKGSFSTLEIQRTEQGDSAMYLCASSWDTEEPQHFGDGTRLSIL.

CDR3 in amino acids: CASNGGTGEMV. CDR3 DNA: TGTGCCAGCAATGGAGGGACAGGAGAAATGGTC. The V gene is TRBV2, the J gene TRBJ2-7; 8 bases align to TRBD1. The CDR3 is 11 amino acids. Germline loops: CDR1 SNHLY, CDR2 FYNNEI.

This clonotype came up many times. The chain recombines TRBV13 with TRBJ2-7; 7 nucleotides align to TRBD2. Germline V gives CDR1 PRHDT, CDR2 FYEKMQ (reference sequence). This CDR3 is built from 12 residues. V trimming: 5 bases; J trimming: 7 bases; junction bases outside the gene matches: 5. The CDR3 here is CASSLREWEQYF. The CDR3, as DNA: TGTGCCAGCAGCCTGCGGGAGTGGGAGCAGTACTTC. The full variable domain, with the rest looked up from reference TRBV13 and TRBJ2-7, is AAGVIQSPRHLIKEKRETATLKCYPIPRHDTVYWYQQGPGQDPQFLISFYEKMQSDKGSIPDRFSAQQFSDYHSELNMSSLELGDSALYFCASSLREWEQYFGPGTRLTVT.

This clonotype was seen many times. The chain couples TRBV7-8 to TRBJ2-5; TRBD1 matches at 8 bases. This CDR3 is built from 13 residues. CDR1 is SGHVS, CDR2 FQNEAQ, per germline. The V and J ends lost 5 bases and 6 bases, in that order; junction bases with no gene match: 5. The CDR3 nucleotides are TGTGCCAGCAGCCCTGGACAGGGCCAGACCCAGTACTTC. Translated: CASSPGQGQTQYF. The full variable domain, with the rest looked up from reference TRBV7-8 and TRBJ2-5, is GAGVSQSPRYKVAKRGQDVALRCDPISGHVSLFWYQQALGQGPEFLTYFQNEAQLDKSGLPSDRFFAERPEGSVSTLKIQRTQQEDSAVYLCASSPGQGQTQYFGPGTRLLVL.

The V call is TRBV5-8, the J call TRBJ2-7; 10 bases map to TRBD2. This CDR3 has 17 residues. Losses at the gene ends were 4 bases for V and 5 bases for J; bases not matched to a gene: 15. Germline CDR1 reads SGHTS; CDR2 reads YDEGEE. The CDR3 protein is CASSRSSGAGGLNEQYF. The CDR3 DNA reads TGTGCCAGCAGCCGTTCCTCGGGAGCGGGGGGGCTCAACGAGCAGTACTTC.

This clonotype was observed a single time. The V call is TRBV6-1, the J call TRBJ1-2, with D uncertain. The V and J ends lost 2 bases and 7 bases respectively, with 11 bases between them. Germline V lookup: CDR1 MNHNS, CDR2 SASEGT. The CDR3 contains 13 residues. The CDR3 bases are TGTGCCAGCAGTGAATCGGGCTTATTTGGCTACACCTTC. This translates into CASSESGLFGYTF.

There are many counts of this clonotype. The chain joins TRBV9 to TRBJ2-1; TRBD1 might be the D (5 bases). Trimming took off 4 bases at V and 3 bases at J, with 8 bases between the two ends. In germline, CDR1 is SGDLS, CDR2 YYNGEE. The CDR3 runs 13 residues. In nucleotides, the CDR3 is TGTGCCAGCAGCCACGACAGCTACAATGAGCAGTTCTTC. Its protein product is CASSHDSYNEQFF.

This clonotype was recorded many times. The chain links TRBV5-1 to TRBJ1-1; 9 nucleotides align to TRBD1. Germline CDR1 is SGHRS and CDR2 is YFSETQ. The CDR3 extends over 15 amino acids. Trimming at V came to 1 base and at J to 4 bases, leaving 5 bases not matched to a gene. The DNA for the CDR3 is TGCGCCAGCAGCTTGCTATCGACAGGGGGCACTGAAGCTTTCTTT. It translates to CASSLLSTGGTEAFF.

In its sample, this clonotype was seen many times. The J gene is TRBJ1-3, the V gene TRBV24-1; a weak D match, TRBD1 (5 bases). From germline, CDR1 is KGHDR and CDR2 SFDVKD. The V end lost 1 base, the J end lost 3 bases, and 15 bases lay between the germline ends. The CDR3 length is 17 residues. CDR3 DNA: TGTGCCACCAGTGATTTTCGGAGGGGACGGGATGGAAACACCATATATTTT. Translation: CATSDFRRGRDGNTIYF.

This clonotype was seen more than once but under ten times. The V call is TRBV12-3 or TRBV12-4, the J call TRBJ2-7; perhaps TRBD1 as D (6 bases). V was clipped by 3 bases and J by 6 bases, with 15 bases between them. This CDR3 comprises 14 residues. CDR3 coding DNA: TGTGCCAGCAGTTTGATCCAGGGGTCTTCCGAGCAGTACTTC. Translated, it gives CASSLIQGSSEQYF.

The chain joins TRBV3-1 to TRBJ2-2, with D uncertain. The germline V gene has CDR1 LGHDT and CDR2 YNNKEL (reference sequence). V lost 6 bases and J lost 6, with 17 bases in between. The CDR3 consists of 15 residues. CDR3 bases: TGTGCCAGCAGACTGACCGGAGTGGTTGCCGGGGAGCTGTTTTTT. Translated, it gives CASRLTGVVAGELFF.

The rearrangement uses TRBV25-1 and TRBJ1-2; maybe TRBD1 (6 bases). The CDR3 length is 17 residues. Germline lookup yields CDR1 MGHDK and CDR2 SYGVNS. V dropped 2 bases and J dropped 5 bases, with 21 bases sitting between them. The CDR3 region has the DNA TGTGCCAGCAGTGAAGAGGCTAGCAGGGGCTATGGATATGGCTACACCTTC. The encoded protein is CASSEEASRGYGYGYTF.

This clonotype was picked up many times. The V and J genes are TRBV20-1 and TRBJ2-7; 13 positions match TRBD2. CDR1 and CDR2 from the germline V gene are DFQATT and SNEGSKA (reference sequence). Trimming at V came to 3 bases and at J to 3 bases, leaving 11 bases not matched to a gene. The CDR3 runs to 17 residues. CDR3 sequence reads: CSASVNSGLAGRYEQYF. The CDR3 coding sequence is TGCAGTGCTAGTGTAAACTCGGGACTAGCGGGACGCTACGAGCAGTACTTC.

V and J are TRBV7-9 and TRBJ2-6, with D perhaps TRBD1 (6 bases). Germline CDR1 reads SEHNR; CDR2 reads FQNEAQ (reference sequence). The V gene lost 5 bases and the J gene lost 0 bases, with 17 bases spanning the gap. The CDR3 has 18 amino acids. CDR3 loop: CASSTHGQRNSGANVLTF. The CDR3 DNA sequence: TGTGCCAGCAGCACACACGGACAGAGAAACTCTGGGGCCAACGTCCTGACTTTC.

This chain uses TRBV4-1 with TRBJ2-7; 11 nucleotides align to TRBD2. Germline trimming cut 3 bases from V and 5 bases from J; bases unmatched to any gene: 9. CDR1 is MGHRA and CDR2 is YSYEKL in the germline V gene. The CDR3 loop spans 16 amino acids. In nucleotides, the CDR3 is TGCGCCAGCAGCCAGGTAATTACTAGCGGGGGAAACGAGCAGTACTTC. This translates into CASSQVITSGGNEQYF.

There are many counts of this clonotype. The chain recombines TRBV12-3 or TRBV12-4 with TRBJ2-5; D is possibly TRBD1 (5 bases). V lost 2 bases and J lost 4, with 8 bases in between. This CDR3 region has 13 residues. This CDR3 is CASSLRTRETQYF. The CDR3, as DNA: TGTGCCAGCAGTTTAAGGACAAGAGAGACCCAGTACTTC.

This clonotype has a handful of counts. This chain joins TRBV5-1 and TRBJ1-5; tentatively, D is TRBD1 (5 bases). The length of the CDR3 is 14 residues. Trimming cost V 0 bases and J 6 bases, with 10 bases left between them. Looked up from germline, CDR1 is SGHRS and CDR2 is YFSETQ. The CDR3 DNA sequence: TGCGCCAGCAGCTTGGGGGAGGGGACTCAGCCCCAGCATTTT. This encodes CASSLGEGTQPQHF. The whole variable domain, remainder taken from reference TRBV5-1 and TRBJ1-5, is KAGVTQTPRYLIKTRGQQVTLSCSPISGHRSVSWYQQTPGQGLQFLFEYFSETQRNKGNFPGRFSGRQFSNSRSEMNVSTLELGDSALYLCASSLGEGTQPQHFGDGTRLSIL.

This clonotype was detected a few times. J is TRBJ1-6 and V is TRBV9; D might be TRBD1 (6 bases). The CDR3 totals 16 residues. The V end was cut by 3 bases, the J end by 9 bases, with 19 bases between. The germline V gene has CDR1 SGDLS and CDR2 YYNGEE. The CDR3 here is CASSAAGTGMGSPLHF. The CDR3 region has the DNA TGTGCCAGCAGCGCGGCGGGAACAGGGATGGGTTCACCCCTCCACTTT.

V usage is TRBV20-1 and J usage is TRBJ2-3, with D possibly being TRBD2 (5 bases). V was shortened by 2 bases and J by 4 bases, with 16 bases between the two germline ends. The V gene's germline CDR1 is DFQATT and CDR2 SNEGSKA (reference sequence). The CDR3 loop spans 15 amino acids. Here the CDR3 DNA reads TGCAGTGCTAGATCCAGCGGAGTGATCCCAGATACGCAGTATTTT. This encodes CSARSSGVIPDTQYF.

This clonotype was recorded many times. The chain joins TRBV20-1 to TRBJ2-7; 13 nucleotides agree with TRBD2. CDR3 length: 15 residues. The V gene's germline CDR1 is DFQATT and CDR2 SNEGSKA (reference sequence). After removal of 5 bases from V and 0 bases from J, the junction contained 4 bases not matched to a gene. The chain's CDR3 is CSAFGLAGVSYEQYF. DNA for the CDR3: TGCAGTGCTTTCGGACTAGCGGGGGTCTCCTACGAGCAGTACTTC.